A single sample gave rise to the 22 T cell receptor beta chains below, sequenced in a study of control samples from healthy donors and cancer patients. Profiled with immunoSEQ multiplex PCR; TCRdb holds only in-frame clones, not every one. The data contain approximately 49,000 clones, about 86% of them singletons. Specimen: PBMCs. The receptors come from a woman aged 50 to 65 with lung cancer.

This chain links TRBV7-9 with TRBJ1-1; TRBD1 matches at 8 bases. The germline V gene has CDR1 SEHNR and CDR2 FQNEAQ (reference sequence). V shed 5 bases and J 4 bases; nucleotides not matched to a gene: 6. The CDR3 consists of 14 residues. CDR3 DNA sequence: TGTGCCAGCAGCACTTTAACAGGGGGCACTGAAGCTTTCTTT. It codes for CASSTLTGGTEAFF. Variable domain in full (rest from reference TRBV7-9 and TRBJ1-1): DTGVSQNPRHKITKRGQNVTFRCDPISEHNRLYWYRQTLGQGPEFLTYFQNEAQLEKSRLLSDRFSAERPKGSFSTLEIQRTEQGDSAMYLCASSTLTGGTEAFFGQGTRLTVV.

The chain links TRBV7-9 to TRBJ2-1; 9 bases map to TRBD1. The CDR3 extends over 12 amino acids. Per germline, CDR1 SEHNR and CDR2 FQNEAQ (reference sequence). The V gene end was trimmed by 1 base and the J gene end by 14 bases; junction bases not matched to a gene: 3. Here the CDR3 reads CASSLGQGEKFF. The CDR3 DNA is TGTGCCAGCAGCTTAGGACAGGGGGAAAAGTTCTTC.

The chain couples TRBV29-1 to TRBJ2-2; a possible D gene is TRBD1 (5 bases). Germline V CDR1 and CDR2: SQVTM, ANQGSEA. Trimming took off 1 base at V and 4 bases at J, with 10 bases between the two ends. The length of the CDR3 is 14 residues. CDR3 protein: CSVEGAGPTGELFF. The CDR3 DNA follows: TGCAGCGTTGAAGGGGCAGGGCCCACCGGGGAGCTGTTTTTT.

The chain links TRBV3-1 (or the pseudogene TRBV3-2) to TRBJ1-1; D is unclear. CDR1 is LGHDT and CDR2 is YNNKEL in the germline V gene (reference sequence). The V and J ends lost 1 base and 11 bases respectively, with 5 bases between them. This CDR3 is 10 amino acids long. The CDR3 here is CASSQGEAFF. DNA of the CDR3: TGTGCCAGCAGCCAAGGAGAGGCTTTCTTT.

This chain uses TRBV7-2 with TRBJ1-1; TRBD1 might be the D (5 bases). In germline, CDR1 is SGHTA, CDR2 FQGNSA. The CDR3 extends over 16 amino acids. V lost 0 bases and J 0 bases, leaving 11 bases between the germline ends. Written as DNA, the CDR3 is TGTGCCAGCAGCTTAGCTTCCGGCAGGGTGAACACTGAAGCTTTCTTT. This codes for CASSLASGRVNTEAFF.

The chain links TRBV7-2 to TRBJ1-1, with 7 bases matching TRBD1. The germline gives CDR1 SGHTA, CDR2 FQGNSA. This CDR3 region has 14 residues. V lost 4 bases, J lost 1 base, and 3 bases stayed unmatched. In DNA form, the CDR3 reads TGTGCCAGCAGCTCTGGGACAGAGAACACTGAAGCTTTCTTT. Its protein product is CASSSGTENTEAFF. The variable domain in full, with the rest retrieved from reference TRBV7-2 and TRBJ1-1, is GAGVSQSPSNKVTEKGKDVELRCDPISGHTALYWYRQSLGQGLEFLIYFQGNSAPDKSGLPSDRFSAERTGGSVSTLTIQRTQQEDSAVYLCASSSGTENTEAFFGQGTRLTVV.

J is TRBJ2-5 and V is TRBV5-6; TRBD1 aligns across 8 bases. Germline V CDR1 and CDR2: SGHDT, YYEEEE. Losses at the gene ends were 3 bases for V and 3 bases for J; bases not matched to a gene: 7. This CDR3 has 15 amino acids. The CDR3 DNA sequence: TGTGCCAGCAGCTCTGGAGTGGACAGGGAAGAGACCCAGTACTTC. The encoded protein is CASSSGVDREETQYF. Full variable domain (missing parts from reference TRBV5-6 and TRBJ2-5): DAGVTQSPTHLIKTRGQQVTLRCSPKSGHDTVSWYQQALGQGPQFIFQYYEEEERQRGNFPDRFSGHQFPNYSSELNVNALLLGDSALYLCASSSGVDREETQYFGPGTRLLVL.

The chain carries TRBV6-2 or TRBV6-3 and TRBJ1-1, with a weak D call TRBD1 (5 bases). The V end lost 1 base, the J end lost 5 bases, and 8 bases lay between the germline ends. Germline V gives CDR1 MNHEY, CDR2 SVGEGT. The CDR3 length is 13 residues. CDR3 DNA: TGTGCCAGCAGTTACTTAGGGGAAACTGAAGCTTTCTTT. This translates into CASSYLGETEAFF.

The chain is built from TRBV6-2 or TRBV6-3 and TRBJ2-7, with a tentative D call TRBD1 (6 bases). Germline values: CDR1 MNHEY, CDR2 SVGEGT. V lost 0 bases and J 5 bases, leaving 14 bases between the germline ends. This CDR3 has 15 residues. This CDR3 is CASSYSFPGADEQYF. Here the CDR3 DNA reads TGTGCCAGCAGTTACTCGTTTCCAGGGGCTGACGAGCAGTACTTC.

The rearrangement joins TRBV2 to TRBJ2-7; no clear D. Germline values: CDR1 SNHLY, CDR2 FYNNEI. Trimming stripped 4 bases from V and 6 bases from J, with 16 bases between. The CDR3 has 14 residues. The CDR3 nucleotides are TGTGCCAGCAGTGCCCGACCCGGTCCAGCCGAGCAGTACTTC. Translated, it gives CASSARPGPAEQYF.

The CDR3 region is CASSQGPDGYTF. CDR3 in DNA: TGTGCCAGCAGCCAAGGTCCAGATGGCTACACCTTC. The V gene is TRBV14, the J gene TRBJ1-2; no clear D gene. This CDR3 has 12 residues. Germline V lookup: CDR1 SGHDN, CDR2 FVKESK. Deletions cut 1 base from V and 6 bases from J, with 6 bases between.

The chain has TRBV25-1 and TRBJ1-5, with D possibly TRBD1 on 6 matching bases. Trimming pared 2 bases from V and 7 bases from J, leaving 12 bases between. CDR1 MGHDK and CDR2 SYGVNS come from the germline V gene. The CDR3 is 14 amino acids. DNA of the CDR3: TGTGCCAGCAGTGAACAGGGGTGGGCGCAGCCCCAGCATTTT. Encoded protein: CASSEQGWAQPQHF.

The chain couples TRBV18 to TRBJ2-7; 14 bases align to TRBD2. Germline values: CDR1 KGHSH, CDR2 LQKENI. Losses at the gene ends were 4 bases for V and 2 bases for J; bases not matched to a gene: 10. The CDR3 totals 18 residues. CDR3 bases: TGTGCCAGCTCACAGCTCCCGGGACTAGCGGGGGTTCCCTACGAGCAGTACTTC. Translated: CASSQLPGLAGVPYEQYF.

CDR3 in amino acids: CASGQASYEQYF. The CDR3 DNA sequence: TGTGCCAGCGGACAGGCTTCCTACGAGCAGTACTTC. This rearrangement joins TRBV2 to TRBJ2-7, with 7 nucleotides matching TRBD1. The CDR3 extends over 12 amino acids. Germline V gene sequence: CDR1 SNHLY, CDR2 FYNNEI. V lost 8 bases and J lost 1; bases outside the gene matches: 2. Full variable domain (remainder filled in from reference TRBV2 and TRBJ2-7): EPEVTQTPSHQVTQMGQEVILRCVPISNHLYFYWYRQILGQKVEFLVSFYNNEISEKSEIFDDQFSVERPDGSNFTLKIRSTKLEDSAMYFCASGQASYEQYFGPGTRLTVT.

This chain uses TRBV6-2 or TRBV6-3 with TRBJ1-6, with D tentatively TRBD1 (5 bases). V was cut by 0 bases and J by 15 bases, with 9 bases left in between. From germline, CDR1 is MNHEY and CDR2 SVGEGT. This CDR3 comprises 12 residues. The DNA for the CDR3 is TGTGCCAGCAGTTACTCGGCAGGGTTCCTCCACTTT. It specifies CASSYSAGFLHF.

The J gene is TRBJ1-1, the V gene TRBV20-1, with D unclear. The CDR3 loop spans 11 amino acids. V lost 5 bases and J 6 bases, leaving 10 bases between the germline ends. CDR1 and CDR2 from the germline V gene are DFQATT and SNEGSKA (reference sequence). CDR3 loop: CSAPSGAEAFF. CDR3 DNA sequence: TGCAGTGCTCCCTCGGGAGCTGAAGCTTTCTTT.

This chain connects TRBV27 to TRBJ1-5; D gene ambiguous. The V end was cut by 5 bases, the J end by 0 bases, with 8 bases between. Germline-derived CDR1 and CDR2 are MNHEY and SMNVEV (reference sequence). The CDR3 is 14 amino acids. CDR3 in DNA: TGTGCCAGCAGTCCATCCTATAGCAATCAGCCCCAGCATTTT. Translation: CASSPSYSNQPQHF.

This sequence joins TRBV2 and TRBJ2-5, with D hard to call. Trimming took off 7 bases at V and 1 base at J, with 13 bases between the two ends. From germline, CDR1 is SNHLY and CDR2 FYNNEI. This CDR3 is built from 14 residues. The CDR3 nucleotides are TGTGCCAGCACATGGACGAATTTCCAAGAGACCCAGTACTTC. Encoded protein: CASTWTNFQETQYF.

The V call is TRBV19, the J call TRBJ1-1, with 7 bases that match TRBD1. The junction had 2 bases not matched to a gene; V was cut back by 6 bases and J by 4 bases. The CDR3 has 12 residues. Germline V gives CDR1 LNHDA, CDR2 SQIVND (reference sequence). The CDR3 sequence is CASSPGGTEAFF. CDR3 sequence (DNA): TGTGCCAGTAGCCCAGGGGGCACTGAAGCTTTCTTT.

The rearrangement links TRBV5-4 to TRBJ2-6, with D hard to call. CDR1 and CDR2 (germline): SGHNT, YYREEE (reference sequence). Trimming stripped 1 base from V and 4 bases from J, with 9 bases between. The CDR3 contains 15 residues. The CDR3 loop reads CASSLNVVGANVLTF. The DNA of the CDR3 is TGTGCCAGCAGCTTGAATGTTGTGGGGGCCAACGTCCTGACTTTC.

The chain combines TRBV11-2 with TRBJ2-1; D not resolved. Germline lookup yields CDR1 SGHAT and CDR2 FQNNGV. The CDR3 consists of 14 residues. V lost 1 base, J lost 3 bases, and 7 bases lay in between. The CDR3 reads CASSLVRNYNEQFF. The CDR3 coding sequence is TGTGCCAGCAGCTTAGTCAGGAACTACAATGAGCAGTTCTTC.

This chain joins TRBV28 and TRBJ1-2; D remains ambiguous. Trimming shortened V by 3 bases and J by 2 bases, and 4 bases separated the two germline ends. CDR3 length equals 12 residues. CDR1 is MDHEN, CDR2 SYDVKM, per germline. The CDR3 sequence is CASSFLNYGYTF. For the CDR3, the DNA is TGTGCCAGCAGTTTTTTAAACTATGGCTACACCTTC.